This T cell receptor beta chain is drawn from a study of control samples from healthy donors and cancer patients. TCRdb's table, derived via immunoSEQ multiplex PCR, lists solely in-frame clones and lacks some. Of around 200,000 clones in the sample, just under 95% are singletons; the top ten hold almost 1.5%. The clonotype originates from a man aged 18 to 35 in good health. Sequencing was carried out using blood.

Written as DNA, the CDR3 is TGCGCCAGCAGCTTGGACAGTGCCCATGAAGCTTTCTTT. Amino acid sequence: CASSLDSAHEAFF. The chain employs TRBV5-1 and TRBJ1-1; no definite D call. Germline lookup yields CDR1 SGHRS and CDR2 YFSETQ. V dropped 0 bases and J dropped 7 bases, with 10 bases sitting between them. The CDR3 sequence is 13 residues long.